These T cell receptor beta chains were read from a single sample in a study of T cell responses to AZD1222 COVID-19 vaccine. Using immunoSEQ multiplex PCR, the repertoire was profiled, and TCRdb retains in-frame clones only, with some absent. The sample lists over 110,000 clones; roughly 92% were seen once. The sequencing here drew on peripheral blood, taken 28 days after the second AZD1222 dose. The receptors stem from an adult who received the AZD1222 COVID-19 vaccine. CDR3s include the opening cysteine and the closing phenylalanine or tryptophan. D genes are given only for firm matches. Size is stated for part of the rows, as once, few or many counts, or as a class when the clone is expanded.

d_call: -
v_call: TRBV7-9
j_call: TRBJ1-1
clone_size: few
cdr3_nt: TGTGCCAGCAGCTTCAGGGACACCTGGAACACTGAAGCTTTCTTT
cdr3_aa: CASSFRDTWNTEAFF

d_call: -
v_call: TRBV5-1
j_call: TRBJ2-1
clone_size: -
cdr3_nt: TGCGCCAGCAGCCTATCATCAAGGCTGACGTCCTACAATGAGCAGTTCTTC
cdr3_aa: CASSLSSRLTSYNEQFF

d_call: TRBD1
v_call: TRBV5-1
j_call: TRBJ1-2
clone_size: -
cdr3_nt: TGCGCCAGCAGCCAAGGGGGGACAGGCCACTATGGCTACACCTTC
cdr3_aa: CASSQGGTGHYGYTF

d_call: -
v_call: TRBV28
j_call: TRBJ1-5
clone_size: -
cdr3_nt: TGTGCCAGCAGTTTATCTCAGGATAGCAATCAGCCCCAGCATTTT
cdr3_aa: CASSLSQDSNQPQHF

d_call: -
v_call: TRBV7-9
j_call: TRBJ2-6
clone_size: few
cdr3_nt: TGTGCCAGCAGCTTATTTGGGTCTGGGGCCAACGTCCTGACTTTC
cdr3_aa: CASSLFGSGANVLTF

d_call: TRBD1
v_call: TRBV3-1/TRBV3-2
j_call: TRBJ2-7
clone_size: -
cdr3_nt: TGTGCCAGCAGCAGACCGGGACAGGGGGCGCGGGAGCAGTACTTC
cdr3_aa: CASSRPGQGAREQYF

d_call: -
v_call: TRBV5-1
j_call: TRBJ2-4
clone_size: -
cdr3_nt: TGCGCCAGCAGCTCCATTATTCCAGGGGATCTAGCCAAAAACATTCAGTACTTC
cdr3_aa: CASSSIIPGDLAKNIQYF

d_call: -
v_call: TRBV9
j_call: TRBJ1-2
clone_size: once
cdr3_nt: TGTGCCAGCAGCGCCCGAGATTGGGCAGTTAACTATGGCTACACCTTC
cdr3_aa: CASSARDWAVNYGYTF

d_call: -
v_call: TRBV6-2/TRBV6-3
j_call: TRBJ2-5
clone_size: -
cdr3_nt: TGTGCCAGCAGCCCGCCGACAGGGACTGGAGAGACCCAGTACTTC
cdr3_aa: CASSPPTGTGETQYF

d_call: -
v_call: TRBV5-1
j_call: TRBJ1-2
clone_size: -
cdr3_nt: TGCGCCAGCTCGACAGAAGGGACGGCAAACTATGGCTACACCTTC
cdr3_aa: CASSTEGTANYGYTF

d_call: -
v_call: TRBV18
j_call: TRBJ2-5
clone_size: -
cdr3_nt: TGTGCCAGCTCACCGCTTGAAGAGACCCAGTACTTC
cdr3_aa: CASSPLEETQYF

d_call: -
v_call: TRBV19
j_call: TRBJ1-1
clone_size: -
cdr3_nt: TGTGCCAGTAAACCACAGGGAGACACTGAAGCTTTCTTT
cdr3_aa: CASKPQGDTEAFF

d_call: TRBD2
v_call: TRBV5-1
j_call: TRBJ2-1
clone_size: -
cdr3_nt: TGCGCCAGCATATCCGGGGCAGGCGGGAGGATCCATGAGCAGTTCTTC
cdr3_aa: CASISGAGGRIHEQFF

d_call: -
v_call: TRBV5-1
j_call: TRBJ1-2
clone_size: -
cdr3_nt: TGCGCCAGCAGCTTGGCGACAGGTGGAACCTATGGCTACACCTTC
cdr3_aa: CASSLATGGTYGYTF

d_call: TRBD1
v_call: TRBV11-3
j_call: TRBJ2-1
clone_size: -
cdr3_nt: TGTGCCAGCAGCTTAGAGGGACAGAACTACAATGAGCAGTTCTTC
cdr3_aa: CASSLEGQNYNEQFF

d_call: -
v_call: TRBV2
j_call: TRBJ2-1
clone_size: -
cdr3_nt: TGTGCCAGCAGTGAAGGGGCTTTATGGAATGAGCAGTTCTTC
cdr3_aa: CASSEGALWNEQFF

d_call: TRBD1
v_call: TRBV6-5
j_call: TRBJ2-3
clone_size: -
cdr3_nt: TGTGCCAGCGGGGACAGGGGTAACACAGATACGCAGTATTTT
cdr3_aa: CASGDRGNTDTQYF

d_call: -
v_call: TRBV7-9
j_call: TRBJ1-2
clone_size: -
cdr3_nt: TGTGCCAGCAGCTTAATGGCGACAGGCGGCGGCTACACCTTC
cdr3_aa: CASSLMATGGGYTF

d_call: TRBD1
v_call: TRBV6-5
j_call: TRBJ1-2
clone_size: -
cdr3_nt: TGTGCCAGCAGCCGGGGACAGGGAAGGTCCTATGGCTACACCTTC
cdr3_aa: CASSRGQGRSYGYTF

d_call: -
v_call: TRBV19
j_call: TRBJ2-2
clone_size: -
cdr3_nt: TGTGCCAGTAGTATGGCAACTACGCCCGGGGAGCTGTTTTTT
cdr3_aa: CASSMATTPGELFF

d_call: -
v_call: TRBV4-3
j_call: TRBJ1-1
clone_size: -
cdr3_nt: TGCGCCAGCAGCTGGGGCGGGGACACTGAAGCTTTCTTT
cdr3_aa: CASSWGGDTEAFF

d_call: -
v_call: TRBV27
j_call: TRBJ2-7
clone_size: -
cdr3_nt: TGTGCCAGCAGGAAATCAACCGGGACGGCCTCCTACGAGCAGTACTTC
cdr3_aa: CASRKSTGTASYEQYF

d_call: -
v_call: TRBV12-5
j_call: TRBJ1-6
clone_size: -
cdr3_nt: TGTGCGTGCGGGTGGACAACGAATTCACCCCTCCACTTT
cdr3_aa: CACGWTTNSPLHF

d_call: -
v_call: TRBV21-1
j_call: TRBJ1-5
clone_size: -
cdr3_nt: TGTGCCAGCAGCATCCGGGACAGGGCATATAGCAATCAGCCCCAGCATTTT
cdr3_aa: CASSIRDRAYSNQPQHF

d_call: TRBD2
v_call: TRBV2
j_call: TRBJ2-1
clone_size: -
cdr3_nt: TGTGCCAGCAGTGACAGTAGCGGGAGGGCCCGGGTCGCCTACAATGAGCAGTTCTTC
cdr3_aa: CASSDSSGRARVAYNEQFF

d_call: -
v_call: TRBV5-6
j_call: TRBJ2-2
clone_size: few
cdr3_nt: TGTGCCAGCAGCTTGGGATCGGGGTTGAACACCGGGGAGCTGTTTTTT
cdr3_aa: CASSLGSGLNTGELFF

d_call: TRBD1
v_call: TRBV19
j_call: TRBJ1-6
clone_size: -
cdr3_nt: TGTGCCAGTAGTCCGGACAGGGCGAGGTCACCCCTCCACTTT
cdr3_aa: CASSPDRARSPLHF

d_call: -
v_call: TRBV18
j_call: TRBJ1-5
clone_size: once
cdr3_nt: TGTGCCAGCTCACCACGCGGAGCCGAGGGGGGCAATCAGCCCCAGCATTTT
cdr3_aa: CASSPRGAEGGNQPQHF

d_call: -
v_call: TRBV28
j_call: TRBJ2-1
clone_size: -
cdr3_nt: TGTGCCAGCAGTTTAAGATTTAGGCCCTCCAGGGATGAGCAGTTCTTC
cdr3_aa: CASSLRFRPSRDEQFF

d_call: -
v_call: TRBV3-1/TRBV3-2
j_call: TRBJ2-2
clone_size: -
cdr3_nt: TGTGCCAGCAGCCCCTTAGGCGGTAGAGGCGGTGACGGGGAGCTGTTTTTT
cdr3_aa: CASSPLGGRGGDGELFF

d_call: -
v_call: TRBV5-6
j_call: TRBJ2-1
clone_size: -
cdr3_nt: TGTGCCAGCAGCTTGGAGTGGGGCGTGGAGTTCTTC
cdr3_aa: CASSLEWGVEFF

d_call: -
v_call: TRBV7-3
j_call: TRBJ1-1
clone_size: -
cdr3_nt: TGTGCCAGCAGCCCAGGGGAGAACACTGAAGCTTTCTTT
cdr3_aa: CASSPGENTEAFF

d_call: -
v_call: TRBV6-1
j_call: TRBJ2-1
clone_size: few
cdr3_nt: TGTGCCAGCTGTGATGGGGGAGGGGGGTCCTACAATGAGCAGTTCTTC
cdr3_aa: CASCDGGGGSYNEQFF

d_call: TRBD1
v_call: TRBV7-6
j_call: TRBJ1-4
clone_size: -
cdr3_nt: TGTGCCAGCAGCCGCACCCAGGGACAGGGGGCGAGAAGGTCGGAAAAACTGTTTTTT
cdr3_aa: CASSRTQGQGARRSEKLFF

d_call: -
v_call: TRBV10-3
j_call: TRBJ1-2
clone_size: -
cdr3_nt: TGTGCCATCAGTGATGACAGGAACTATGGCTACACCTTC
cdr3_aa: CAISDDRNYGYTF

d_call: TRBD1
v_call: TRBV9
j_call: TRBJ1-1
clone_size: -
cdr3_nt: TGTGCCAGCAGCGAGGGGACAGGGCTAATGAACACTGAAGCTTTCTTT
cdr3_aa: CASSEGTGLMNTEAFF

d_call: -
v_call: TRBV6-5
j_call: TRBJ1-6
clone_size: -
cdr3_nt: TGTGCCAGCCGCCTAACAATCCCCGGGAATTCACCCCTCCACTTT
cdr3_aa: CASRLTIPGNSPLHF

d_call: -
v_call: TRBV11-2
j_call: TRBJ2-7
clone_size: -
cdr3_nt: TGTGCCAGCAGCTTAGGAGACTTTCAGACCGACGAGCAGTACTTC
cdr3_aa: CASSLGDFQTDEQYF

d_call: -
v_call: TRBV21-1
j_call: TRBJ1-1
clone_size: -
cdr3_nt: TGTGCCAGCAGCAAAGTCCCGGGTTTGTCGAACACTGAAGCTTTCTTT
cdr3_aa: CASSKVPGLSNTEAFF

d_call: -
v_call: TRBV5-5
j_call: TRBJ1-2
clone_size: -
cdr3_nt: TGTGCCAGCACAGGACACTCGGAGGCCTATGGCTACACCTTC
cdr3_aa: CASTGHSEAYGYTF

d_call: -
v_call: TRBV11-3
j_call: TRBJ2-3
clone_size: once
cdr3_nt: TGTGCCAGCAGCTTAGTCCCCACAGATACGCAGTATTTT
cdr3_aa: CASSLVPTDTQYF

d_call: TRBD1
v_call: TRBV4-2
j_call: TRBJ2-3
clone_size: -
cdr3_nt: TGTGCCAGCAGGGGGGACAGGGGGGAAAGGGTGCAGTATTTT
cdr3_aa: CASRGDRGERVQYF

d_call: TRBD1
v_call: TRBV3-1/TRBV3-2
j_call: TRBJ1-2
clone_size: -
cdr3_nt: TGTGCCAGCAGCCGGGACAGCTATGGCTACACCTTC
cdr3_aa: CASSRDSYGYTF

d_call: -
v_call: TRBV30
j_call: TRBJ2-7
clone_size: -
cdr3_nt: TGTGCCTGGACCAGTACGGGAACCTACGAGCAGTACTTC
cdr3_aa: CAWTSTGTYEQYF

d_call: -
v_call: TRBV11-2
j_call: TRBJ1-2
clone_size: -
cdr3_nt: TGTGCCAGCAGCTTAGAAGCCGGAAACTATGGCTACACCTTC
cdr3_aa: CASSLEAGNYGYTF

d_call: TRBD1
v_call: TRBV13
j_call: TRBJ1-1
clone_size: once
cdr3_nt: TGTGCCAGCAGCCCCCGGACAGGGCAGGGAGGCACTGAAGCTTTCTTT
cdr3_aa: CASSPRTGQGGTEAFF

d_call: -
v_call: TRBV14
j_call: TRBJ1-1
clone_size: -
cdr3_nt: TGTGCCAGCAGCCCGGGACTTTCCACCGAGGCTTTCTTT
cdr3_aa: CASSPGLSTEAFF

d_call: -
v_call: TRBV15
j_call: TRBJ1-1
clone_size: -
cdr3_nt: TGTGCCACCAGCCCCCAGGATCTGAACACTGAAGCTTTCTTT
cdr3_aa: CATSPQDLNTEAFF

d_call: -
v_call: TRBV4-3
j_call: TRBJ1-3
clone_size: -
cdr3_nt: TGCGCCAGCAGCCAAGATTACCGCTACTCTGGAAACACCATATATTTT
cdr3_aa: CASSQDYRYSGNTIYF

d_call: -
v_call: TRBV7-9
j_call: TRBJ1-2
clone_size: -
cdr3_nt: TGTGCCAGCAGCTCCCCCCGTGAGGGCTTCTATGGCTACACCTTC
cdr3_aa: CASSSPREGFYGYTF

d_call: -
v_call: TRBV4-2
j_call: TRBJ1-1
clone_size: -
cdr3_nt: TGTGCCAGCAGCCAAGATCCAAGTGCTACTGAAGCTTTCTTT
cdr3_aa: CASSQDPSATEAFF

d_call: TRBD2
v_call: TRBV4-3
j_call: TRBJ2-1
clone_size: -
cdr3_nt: TGCGCCAGCAGCCAAGATATTGCGCGGGGGGGCACGAATGAGCAGTTCTTC
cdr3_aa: CASSQDIARGGTNEQFF

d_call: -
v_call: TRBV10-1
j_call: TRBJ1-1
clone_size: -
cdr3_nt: TGCGCCAGCAGTTTCTCTTCGACAGAGGGTCACTTTAAAGCTTTCTTT
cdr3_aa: CASSFSSTEGHFKAFF

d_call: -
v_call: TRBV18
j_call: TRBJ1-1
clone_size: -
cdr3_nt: TGTGCCAGCTCACCACAGGGAGACGGCACTGAAGCTTTCTTT
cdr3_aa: CASSPQGDGTEAFF

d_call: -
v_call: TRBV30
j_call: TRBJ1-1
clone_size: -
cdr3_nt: TGTGCCTGGAGTCTTAGCGGAACTGAAGCTTTCTTT
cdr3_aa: CAWSLSGTEAFF